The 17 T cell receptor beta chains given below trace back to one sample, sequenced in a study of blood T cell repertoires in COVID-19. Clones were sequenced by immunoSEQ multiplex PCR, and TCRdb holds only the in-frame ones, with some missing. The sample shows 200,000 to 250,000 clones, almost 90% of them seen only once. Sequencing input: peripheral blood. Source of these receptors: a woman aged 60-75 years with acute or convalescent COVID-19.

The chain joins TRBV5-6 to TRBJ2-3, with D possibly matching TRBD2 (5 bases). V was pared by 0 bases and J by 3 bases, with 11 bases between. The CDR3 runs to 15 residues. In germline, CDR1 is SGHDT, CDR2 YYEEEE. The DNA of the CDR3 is TGTGCCAGCAGCTTGGCGGGGTTTGGGACAGATACGCAGTATTTT. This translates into CASSLAGFGTDTQYF.

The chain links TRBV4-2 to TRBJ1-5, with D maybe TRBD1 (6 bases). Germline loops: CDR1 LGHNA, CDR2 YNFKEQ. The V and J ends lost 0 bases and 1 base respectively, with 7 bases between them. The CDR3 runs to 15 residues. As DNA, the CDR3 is TGTGCCAGCAGCCAAGATGGGGGCAGCAATCAGCCCCAGCATTTT. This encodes CASSQDGGSNQPQHF.

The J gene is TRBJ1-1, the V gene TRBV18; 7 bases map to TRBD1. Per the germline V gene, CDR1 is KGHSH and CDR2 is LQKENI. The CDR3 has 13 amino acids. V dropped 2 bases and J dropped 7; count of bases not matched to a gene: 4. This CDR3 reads CASSPNDRVEAFF. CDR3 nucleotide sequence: TGTGCCAGCTCACCAAACGACAGGGTTGAAGCTTTCTTT.

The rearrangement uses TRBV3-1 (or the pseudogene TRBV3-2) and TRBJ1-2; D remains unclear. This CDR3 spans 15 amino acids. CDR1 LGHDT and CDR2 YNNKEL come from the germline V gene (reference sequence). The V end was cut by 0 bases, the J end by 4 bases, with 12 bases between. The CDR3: CASSQEVLRAYGYTF. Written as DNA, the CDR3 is TGTGCCAGCAGCCAAGAAGTTTTGAGGGCCTATGGCTACACCTTC.

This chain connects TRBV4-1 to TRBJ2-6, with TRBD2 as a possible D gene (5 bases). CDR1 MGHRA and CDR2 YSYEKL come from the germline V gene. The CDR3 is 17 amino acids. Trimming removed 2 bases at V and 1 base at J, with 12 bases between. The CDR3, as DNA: TGCGCCAGCAGCCAATTAGGGAGAGCGTCTGGGGCCAACGTCCTGACTTTC. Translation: CASSQLGRASGANVLTF.

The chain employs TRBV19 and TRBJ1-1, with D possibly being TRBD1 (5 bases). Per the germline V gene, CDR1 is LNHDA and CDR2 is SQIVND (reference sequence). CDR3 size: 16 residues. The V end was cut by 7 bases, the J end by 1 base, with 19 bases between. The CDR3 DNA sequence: TGTGCCAGTAAGGGGTTAGGGGAAGGGCGGAACACTGAAGCTTTCTTT. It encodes CASKGLGEGRNTEAFF.

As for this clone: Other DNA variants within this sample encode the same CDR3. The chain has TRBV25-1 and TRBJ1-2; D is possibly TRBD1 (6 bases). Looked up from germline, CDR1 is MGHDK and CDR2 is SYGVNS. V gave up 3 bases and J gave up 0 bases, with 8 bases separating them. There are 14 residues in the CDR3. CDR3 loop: CASSERGPNYGYTF. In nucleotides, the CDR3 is TGTGCCAGCAGTGAGCGGGGGCCTAACTATGGCTACACCTTC.

CDR3 protein: CSASRGSGYTF. CDR3 sequence (DNA): TGCAGTGCTAGCAGGGGATCGGGCTACACCTTC. The chain is built from TRBV20-1 and TRBJ1-2; D is possibly TRBD1 (6 bases). V was trimmed by 3 bases and J by 8 bases, leaving 10 bases between them. This CDR3 comprises 11 residues. CDR1 is DFQATT and CDR2 is SNEGSKA in the germline V gene (reference sequence).

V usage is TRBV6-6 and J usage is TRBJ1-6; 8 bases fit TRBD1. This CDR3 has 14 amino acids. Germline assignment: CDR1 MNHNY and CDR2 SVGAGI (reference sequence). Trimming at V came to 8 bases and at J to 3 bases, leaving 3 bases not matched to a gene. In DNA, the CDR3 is TGTGCCAGCGGGACAGGAAACTATAATTCACCCCTCCACTTT. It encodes CASGTGNYNSPLHF.

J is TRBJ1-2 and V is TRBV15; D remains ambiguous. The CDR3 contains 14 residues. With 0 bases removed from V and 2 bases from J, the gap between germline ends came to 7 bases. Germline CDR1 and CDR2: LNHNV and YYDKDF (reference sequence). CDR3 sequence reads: CATSRDLSNYGYTF. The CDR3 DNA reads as TGTGCCACCAGCAGAGATTTAAGCAACTATGGCTACACCTTC.

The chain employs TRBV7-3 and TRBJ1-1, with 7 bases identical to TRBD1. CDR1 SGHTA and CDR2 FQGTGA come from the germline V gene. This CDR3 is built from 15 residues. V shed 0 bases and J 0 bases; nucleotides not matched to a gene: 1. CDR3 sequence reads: CASSLTGQMNTEAFF. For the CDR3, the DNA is TGTGCCAGCAGCTTAACGGGACAGATGAACACTGAAGCTTTCTTT.

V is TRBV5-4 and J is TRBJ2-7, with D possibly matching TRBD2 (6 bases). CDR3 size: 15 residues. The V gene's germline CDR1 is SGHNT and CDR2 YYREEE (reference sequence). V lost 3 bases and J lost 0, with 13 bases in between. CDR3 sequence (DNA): TGTGCCAGCAGCTCATGGACTACAAGCTCCTACGAGCAGTACTTC. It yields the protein CASSSWTTSSYEQYF.

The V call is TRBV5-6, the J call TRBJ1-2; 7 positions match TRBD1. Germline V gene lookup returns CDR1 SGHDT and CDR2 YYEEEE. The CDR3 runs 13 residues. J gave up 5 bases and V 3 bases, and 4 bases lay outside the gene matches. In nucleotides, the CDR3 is TGTGCCAGCAGCTACTCAGGGGGATATGGCTACACCTTC. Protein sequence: CASSYSGGYGYTF.

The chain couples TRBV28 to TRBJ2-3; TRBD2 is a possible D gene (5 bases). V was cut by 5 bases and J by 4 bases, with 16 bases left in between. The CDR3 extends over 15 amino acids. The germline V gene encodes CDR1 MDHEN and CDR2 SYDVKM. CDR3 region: CASSGQGEGSDTQYF. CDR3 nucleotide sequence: TGTGCCAGCAGTGGCCAAGGTGAGGGCTCAGATACGCAGTATTTT.

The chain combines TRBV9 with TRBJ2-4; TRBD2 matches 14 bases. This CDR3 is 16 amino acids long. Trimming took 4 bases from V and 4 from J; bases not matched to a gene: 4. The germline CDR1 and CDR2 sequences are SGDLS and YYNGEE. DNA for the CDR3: TGTGCCAGCAGCCGGGGACTAGCGGGAGAAAAAAACATTCAGTACTTC. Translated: CASSRGLAGEKNIQYF.

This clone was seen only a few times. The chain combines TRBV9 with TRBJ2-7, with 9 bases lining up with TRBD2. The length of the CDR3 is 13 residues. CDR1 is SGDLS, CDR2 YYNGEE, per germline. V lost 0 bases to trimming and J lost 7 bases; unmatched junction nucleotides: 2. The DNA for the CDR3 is TGTGCCAGCAGCGTAGATCTAGCGGGGGAGCAGTACTTC. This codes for CASSVDLAGEQYF.

DNA of the CDR3: TGTGCCAGCAGCTTCCAAAACACCATATATTTT. Translating it yields CASSFQNTIYF. The chain has TRBV9 and TRBJ1-3, with D unresolved. V lost 4 bases and J lost 6, with 5 bases in between. This CDR3 spans 11 amino acids. CDR1 and CDR2 from the germline V gene are SGDLS and YYNGEE.